The present TCR beta chain was sequenced within a study of T-cell reconstitution after alpha-beta-depleted transplantation in children. As it was prepared, the TCRbeta library received unique molecular identifiers. MiXCR was run by TCRdb on the PCR reads, yielding one entry per CDR3 protein. This sample has about a million distinct CDR3 sequences, with about 26% found just once. A note on this clonotype: Its antigen remains unknown.

General study points: The high TCRbeta diversity at day 60 in some patients came from surviving recipient T cells and thymic progenitors. In patients about two months after transplant, alpha-beta T cells reportedly arose from several hundred expanded graft clones.

Sequenced material: PBMCs, mostly from graft donor cells, taken 360 days after TCRalphabeta/CD19-depleted stem cell transplant. The source of this sequence is a boy under two years old who had a stem cell transplant for SCID, so the T cells may come from the graft donor.

CDR3 in amino acids: CASSFAELPTDTQYF. The CDR3 DNA sequence: TGTGCCAGCAGTTTCGCGGAGTTGCCCACAGATACGCAGTATTTT. This chain uses TRBV12-3 or TRBV12-4 with TRBJ2-3, with unresolved D. This CDR3 is built from 15 residues. The V gene lost 3 bases and the J gene lost 2 bases, with 12 bases spanning the gap.